These 26 T cell receptor beta chains originate from one sample sequenced in a study of cytomegalovirus exposure and HLA in healthy donors. With 60 Vbeta and 13 Jbeta primers, the PCR was carried out. Sequenced by immunoSEQ multiplex PCR; TCRdb stores in-frame clones only, minus some. This table holds 45,000 to 55,000 clones. The source material was PBMCs. These TCRs come from a man in his forties in good health and CMV-seropositive.

V usage is TRBV6-6 and J usage is TRBJ2-3, with 10 bases identical to TRBD1. The CDR3 covers 16 residues. Germline lookup yields CDR1 MNHNY and CDR2 SVGAGI (reference sequence). Trimming took 4 bases from V and 5 from J; bases not matched to a gene: 9. Here the CDR3 DNA reads TGTGCCAGCAGTTTCCCGGACAGGGGGGTGGAAGATACGCAGTATTTT. Residues: CASSFPDRGVEDTQYF.

This chain joins TRBV27 and TRBJ2-2; 7 positions agree with TRBD1. Germline CDR1 MNHEY, CDR2 SMNVEV (reference sequence). The CDR3 totals 14 residues. Trimming took 6 bases from V and 3 from J; bases not matched to a gene: 4. CDR3 loop: CASRPGQYTGELFF. DNA for the CDR3: TGTGCCAGCAGACCGGGACAGTACACCGGGGAGCTGTTTTTT.

This rearrangement joins TRBV5-1 to TRBJ1-1; the D gene is possibly TRBD1 (5 bases). Germline values: CDR1 SGHRS, CDR2 YFSETQ. Trimming shortened V by 0 bases and J by 10 bases, and 19 bases separated the two germline ends. This CDR3 region has 15 residues. The CDR3 DNA follows: TGCGCCAGCAGCTTGGCGGGGCGGGACCCTAGTGGAGCTTTCTTT. This codes for CASSLAGRDPSGAFF.

V usage is TRBV6-5 and J usage is TRBJ2-5, with D possibly being TRBD1 (5 bases). The CDR3 contains 12 residues. The ends were cut back, 5 bases at V and 5 bases at J, with 9 bases in the middle. From germline, CDR1 is MNHEY and CDR2 SVGAGI. Written as DNA, the CDR3 is TGTGCCAGCAGTAGGGGTCACGAGACCCAGTACTTC. This encodes CASSRGHETQYF.

V and J are TRBV18 and TRBJ1-1, with D perhaps TRBD1 (5 bases). V lost 3 bases, J lost 4 bases, and 12 bases lay in between. Germline V lookup: CDR1 KGHSH, CDR2 LQKENI. There are 14 residues in the CDR3. The CDR3 region is CASSPVRVGTEAFF. In nucleotides, the CDR3 is TGTGCCAGCTCACCCGTCAGGGTGGGCACTGAAGCTTTCTTT. The whole variable domain, filled in from reference TRBV18 and TRBJ1-1, reads NAGVMQNPRHLVRRRGQEARLRCSPMKGHSHVYWYRQLPEEGLKFMVYLQKENIIDESGMPKERFSAEFPKEGPSILRIQQVVRGDSAAYFCASSPVRVGTEAFFGQGTRLTVV.

The rearrangement uses TRBV28 and TRBJ1-6, with 7 positions matching TRBD1. Germline CDR1 and CDR2: MDHEN and SYDVKM. Trimming removed 7 bases from V and 7 bases from J; junction bases left unmatched: 10. The CDR3 contains 15 residues. As DNA, the CDR3 is TGTGCCAGCACCTTTACGAGGGGGCGGAATTCACCCCTCCACTTT. This sequence encodes CASTFTRGRNSPLHF.

The V and J genes are TRBV7-9 and TRBJ1-2; D gene ambiguous. From germline, CDR1 is SEHNR and CDR2 FQNEAQ (reference sequence). The CDR3 runs 14 residues. Trimming pared 5 bases from V and 4 bases from J, leaving 14 bases between. Here the CDR3 reads CASSARRLGYGYTF. CDR3 DNA: TGTGCCAGCAGCGCTAGACGGCTTGGCTATGGCTACACCTTC.

The rearrangement joins TRBV6-5 to TRBJ1-2; TRBD1 is a possible D gene (6 bases). The CDR3 contains 15 residues. Deletions cut 0 bases from V and 5 bases from J, with 13 bases between. Germline V CDR1 and CDR2: MNHEY, SVGAGI. In DNA form, the CDR3 reads TGTGCCAGCAGTTACTCCTATACAGGGCAGTATGGCTACACCTTC. Its protein product is CASSYSYTGQYGYTF.

The chain is built from TRBV4-3 and TRBJ2-3; D may be TRBD2 (6 bases). This CDR3 region has 15 residues. Germline V gives CDR1 LGHNA, CDR2 YSLEER. Trimming stripped 5 bases from V and 4 bases from J, with 16 bases between. This chain's CDR3 is CASSYNRGTSDTQYF. For the CDR3, the DNA is TGCGCCAGCAGCTATAATCGCGGGACCTCAGATACGCAGTATTTT.

The V call is TRBV18, the J call TRBJ2-3, with unresolved D. The CDR3 is 14 residues long. V lost 6 bases to trimming and J lost 0 bases, with 10 bases between them. Germline V CDR1 and CDR2: KGHSH, LQKENI. CDR3 sequence: CASSLDFSTDTQYF. The CDR3, as DNA: TGTGCCAGCTCTTTAGACTTTAGCACAGATACGCAGTATTTT.

The chain combines TRBV7-9 with TRBJ2-7; 12 bases line up with TRBD2. Germline trimming cut 5 bases from V and 5 bases from J; bases unmatched to any gene: 7. Looked up from germline, CDR1 is SEHNR and CDR2 is FQNEAQ (reference sequence). The CDR3 runs 15 residues. CDR3 DNA: TGTGCCAGCAGCCCGCGCCGACTAGCGGGAGACGAGCAGTACTTC. This translates into CASSPRRLAGDEQYF.

This chain joins TRBV7-2 and TRBJ1-2; D unresolved. From germline, CDR1 is SGHTA and CDR2 FQGNSA. The V end was cut by 4 bases, the J end by 4 bases, with 10 bases between. This CDR3 is 13 amino acids long. The CDR3 DNA sequence: TGTGCCAGCAGCTCTGACCGGAGCTATGGCTACACCTTC. The encoded protein is CASSSDRSYGYTF.

The DNA of the CDR3 is TGTGCCAGTGCGTACAGCCTCTATGGCTACACCTTC. Its translation is CASAYSLYGYTF. V usage is TRBV6-1 and J usage is TRBJ1-2; D gene uncertain. CDR3 length: 12 residues. Trimming took off 9 bases at V and 4 bases at J, with 12 bases between the two ends. Looked up from germline, CDR1 is MNHNS and CDR2 is SASEGT.

This chain links TRBV6-5 with TRBJ1-6; TRBD1 agrees at 7 bases. V dropped 0 bases and J dropped 7; count of bases not matched to a gene: 3. This CDR3 spans 15 amino acids. From germline, CDR1 is MNHEY and CDR2 SVGAGI. DNA for the CDR3: TGTGCCAGCAGTTACTCAGACAGGGTAAATTCACCCCTCCACTTT. Residues: CASSYSDRVNSPLHF.

The chain recombines TRBV2 with TRBJ2-5; weak D call: TRBD1 (5 bases). The CDR3 sequence is 15 residues long. The V and J ends lost 4 bases and 3 bases respectively, with 15 bases between them. From germline, CDR1 is SNHLY and CDR2 FYNNEI. This chain's CDR3 is CASSGSLGREETQYF. DNA for the CDR3: TGTGCCAGCAGTGGATCCCTGGGCAGGGAAGAGACCCAGTACTTC.

J is TRBJ2-7 and V is TRBV4-1, with D maybe TRBD1 (6 bases). Germline loops: CDR1 MGHRA, CDR2 YSYEKL. The CDR3 runs to 17 residues. Trimming left V 1 base short and J 4 bases short, with 20 bases between. CDR3: CASSQGNRDAVEYEQYF. In DNA form, the CDR3 reads TGCGCCAGCAGCCAAGGGAACAGGGACGCGGTGGAGTACGAGCAGTACTTC.

The V call is TRBV30, the J call TRBJ1-1; 8 nucleotides align to TRBD1. There are 13 residues in the CDR3. Germline lookup yields CDR1 GTSNPN and CDR2 SVGIG (reference sequence). V was pared by 5 bases and J by 4 bases, with 6 bases of the junction left unmatched. CDR3 sequence: CAWDRGRGTEAFF. DNA of the CDR3: TGTGCCTGGGACAGGGGCCGGGGCACTGAAGCTTTCTTT.

The genes are TRBV9 and TRBJ2-5, with D possibly being TRBD2 (5 bases). Germline CDR1 is SGDLS and CDR2 is YYNGEE. The CDR3 runs to 14 residues. V shed 2 bases and J shed 2 bases, with 10 bases lying between them. For the CDR3, the DNA is TGTGCCAGCAGCGTGAGTCGGGAACAAGAGACCCAGTACTTC. Protein product: CASSVSREQETQYF.

The chain joins TRBV9 to TRBJ2-5; 7 nucleotides line up with TRBD1. The germline CDR1 and CDR2 sequences are SGDLS and YYNGEE. The CDR3 has 15 amino acids. V lost 4 bases, J lost 2 bases, and 8 bases stayed unmatched. The CDR3 DNA follows: TGTGCCAGCAGCTTGGAGGACAGGCCACAAGAGACCCAGTACTTC. It is translated as CASSLEDRPQETQYF.

This clone is medium-sized by frequency. This chain connects TRBV7-2 to TRBJ1-2; the D is unclear. The ends were cut back, 1 base at V and 5 bases at J, with 11 bases in the middle. Germline assignment: CDR1 SGHTA and CDR2 FQGNSA. CDR3 length: 14 amino acids. The CDR3 loop reads CASSLDLAVYGYTF. DNA of the CDR3: TGTGCCAGCAGCTTAGATTTGGCAGTTTATGGCTACACCTTC.

This clone is identified as medium-sized from frequency. This chain connects TRBV7-9 to TRBJ1-1; 8 nucleotides agree with TRBD1. J lost 0 bases, V lost 5 bases, and 11 bases had no gene match. CDR1 is SEHNR, CDR2 FQNEAQ, per germline (reference sequence). The CDR3 contains 17 residues. CDR3 amino acids: CASSTGGSGSMNTEAFF. In DNA, the CDR3 is TGTGCCAGCAGCACAGGGGGGTCCGGCAGTATGAACACTGAAGCTTTCTTT.

In DNA form, the CDR3 reads TGTGCCAGCAGCTTGACTAGCGGGAGCACAGATACGCAGTATTTT. Residues: CASSLTSGSTDTQYF. J is TRBJ2-3 and V is TRBV7-3; 10 nucleotides agree with TRBD2. CDR1 and CDR2 from the germline V gene are SGHTA and FQGTGA. The length of the CDR3 is 15 residues. Trimming took 3 bases from V and 0 from J; bases not matched to a gene: 0.

The rearrangement joins TRBV29-1 to TRBJ1-2; tentative D call: TRBD1 (5 bases). The CDR3 has 13 amino acids. From germline, CDR1 is SQVTM and CDR2 ANQGSEA. V shed 7 bases and J shed 4 bases, with 16 bases lying between them. CDR3: CSDRWRGPYGYTF. The CDR3 DNA follows: TGCAGCGACCGATGGCGGGGCCCCTATGGCTACACCTTC.

V is TRBV13 and J is TRBJ1-2; no definite D call. Trimming left V 4 bases short and J 0 bases short, with 9 bases between. Germline V gene sequence: CDR1 PRHDT, CDR2 FYEKMQ (reference sequence). This CDR3 has 14 residues. The CDR3 spells CASSSRASNYGYTF. The CDR3 bases are TGTGCCAGCAGCTCCCGCGCCTCTAACTATGGCTACACCTTC.

In the case of this clone: Other DNA sequences in this sample translate to the same CDR3. The chain couples TRBV19 to TRBJ2-7; TRBD1 agrees at 10 bases. V shed 5 bases, J shed 4 bases, and the junction held 5 bases outside the gene matches. The CDR3 is 14 residues long. The V gene's germline CDR1 is LNHDA and CDR2 SQIVND (reference sequence). DNA for the CDR3: TGTGCCAGTAGTCCCCGGACAGGGGGGTACGAGCAGTACTTC. Protein product: CASSPRTGGYEQYF.

This chain joins TRBV5-1 and TRBJ1-2; 7 positions match TRBD1. The CDR3 runs 15 residues. V was clipped by 0 bases and J by 3 bases; unmatched bases: 5. Per germline, CDR1 SGHRS and CDR2 YFSETQ. The CDR3 DNA follows: TGCGCCAGCAGCTTGGCTCTAACAGGGGACTATGGCTACACCTTC. Translated, it gives CASSLALTGDYGYTF.